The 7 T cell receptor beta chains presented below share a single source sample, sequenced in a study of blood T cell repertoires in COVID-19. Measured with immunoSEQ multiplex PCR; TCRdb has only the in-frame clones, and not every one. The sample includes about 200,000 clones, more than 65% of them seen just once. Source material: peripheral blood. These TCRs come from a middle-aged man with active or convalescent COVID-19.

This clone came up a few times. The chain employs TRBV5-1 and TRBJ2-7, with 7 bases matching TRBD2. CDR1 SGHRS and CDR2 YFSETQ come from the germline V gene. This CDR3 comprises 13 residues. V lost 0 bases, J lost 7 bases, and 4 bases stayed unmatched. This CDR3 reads CASSLAEGGEQYV. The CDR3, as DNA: TGCGCCAGCAGCTTGGCAGAGGGAGGGGAGCAGTACGTC.

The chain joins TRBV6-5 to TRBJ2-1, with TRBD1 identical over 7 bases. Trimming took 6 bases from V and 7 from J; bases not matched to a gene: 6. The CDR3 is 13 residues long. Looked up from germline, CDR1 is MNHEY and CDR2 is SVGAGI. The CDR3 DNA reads TGTGCCAGCAGCAACAGGGGTGGAAATGAGCAGTTCTTC. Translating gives CASSNRGGNEQFF.

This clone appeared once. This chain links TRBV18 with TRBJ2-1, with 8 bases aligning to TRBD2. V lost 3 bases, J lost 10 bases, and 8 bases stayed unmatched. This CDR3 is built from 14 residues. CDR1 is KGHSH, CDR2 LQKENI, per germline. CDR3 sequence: CASSPGLVGGEQFF. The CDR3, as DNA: TGTGCCAGCTCACCGGGACTAGTAGGGGGGGAGCAGTTCTTC.

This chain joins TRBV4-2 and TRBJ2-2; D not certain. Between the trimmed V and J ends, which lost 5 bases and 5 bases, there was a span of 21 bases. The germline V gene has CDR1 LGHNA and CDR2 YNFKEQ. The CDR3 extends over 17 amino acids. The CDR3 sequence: CASSFEAQKIQTGELFF. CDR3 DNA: TGTGCCAGCAGCTTCGAGGCACAAAAAATTCAAACCGGGGAGCTGTTTTTT.

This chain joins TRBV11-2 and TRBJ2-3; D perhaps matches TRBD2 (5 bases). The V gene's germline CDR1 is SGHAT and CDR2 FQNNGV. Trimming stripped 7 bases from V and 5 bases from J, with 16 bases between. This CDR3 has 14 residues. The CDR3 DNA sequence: TGTGCCAGCACCGTGCGAAACGGGGAAGATACGCAGTATTTT. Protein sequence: CASTVRNGEDTQYF.

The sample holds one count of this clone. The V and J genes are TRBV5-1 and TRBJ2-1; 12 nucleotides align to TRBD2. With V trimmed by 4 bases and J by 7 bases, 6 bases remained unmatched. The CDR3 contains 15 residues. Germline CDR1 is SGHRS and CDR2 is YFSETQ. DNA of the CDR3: TGCGCCAGCAGCCGCGGGACTAGCGGGCGTAATGAGCAGTTCTTC. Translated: CASSRGTSGRNEQFF.

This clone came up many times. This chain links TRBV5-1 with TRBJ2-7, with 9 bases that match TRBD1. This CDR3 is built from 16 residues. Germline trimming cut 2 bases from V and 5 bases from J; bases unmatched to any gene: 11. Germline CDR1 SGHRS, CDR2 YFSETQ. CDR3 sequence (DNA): TGCGCCAGCAGCTTAGGTTGGACAGGGGAGGAACACGAGCAGTACTTC. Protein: CASSLGWTGEEHEQYF.